The clone carrying this T cell receptor (beta chain) was observed a single time. The entry originates in a study of blood T cell repertoires in COVID-19. Overall study: Sites across the United States, Italy and Spain contributed samples from acute and convalescent COVID-19. The analysed material was cDNA or gDNA that came from T cells, B-cell-depleted T cells, or PBMCs.

Under the authors' procedure: Amplification from reference gene primers served as the basis for estimated nucleated cell counts. TCRdb keeps only in-frame clones here, not all; method: immunoSEQ multiplex PCR. V, J and clone size derive from that table, while D and trimming were established from the DNA sequence. The sample has about 43,000 clones, 70% to 90% seen once. V lost 0 bases to trimming and J lost 5 bases, with 11 bases between them. From germline, CDR1 is SGDLS and CDR2 YYNGEE. CDR3 size: 14 residues. This chain connects TRBV9 to TRBJ1-2; weak D call: TRBD1 (5 bases). This TCR was recovered from a human donor in a cohort sampled during active COVID-19. The sequenced material came from peripheral blood. The CDR3 nucleotides read TGTGCCAGCAGCGTAGGGGGCGCAGGTTATGGCTACACCTTC. Translated, it gives CASSVGGAGYGYTF.